The following is a TCR beta chain sequence with its context. Its specificity is not known. In germline, CDR1 is MNHNS, CDR2 SASEGT. CDR3 length: 17 amino acids. V was clipped by 6 bases and J by 7 bases; unmatched bases: 17. This sample stems from a study of graft-versus-host responses after intestinal transplantation. Study details: Recipients obtained multivisceral, liver-intestinal, or isolated intestinal transplants. Recipients were all induced with anti-thymocyte globulin, then given tacrolimus and steroids for 3 to 4 years.

Study-level points and caveats: Circulating GvH clones peaking coincided with falling HvG clones soon after transplant. Subjects displaying graft-donor T cell macrochimerism possessed elevated graft-versus-host to host-versus-graft clonal ratios inside allografts.

Assay: immunoSEQ multiplex PCR; the TCRdb copy retains only in-frame clones and omits some. The data show around 100,000 clones, with about 90% seen just once and around 0.86% held by the top ten. This TCR derives from a human donor who was the organ donor for an intestinal transplant. Specimen: unstimulated CD4+ T cells sorted from spleen or lymph node cells, collected before transplant. The V call is TRBV6-1, the J call TRBJ1-2; 10 bases align to TRBD1. The DNA for the CDR3 is TGTGCCAGCAGCGAAAGGGGACAGGGGTTCCCCATCTCTGGCTACACCTTC. Translating gives CASSERGQGFPISGYTF.